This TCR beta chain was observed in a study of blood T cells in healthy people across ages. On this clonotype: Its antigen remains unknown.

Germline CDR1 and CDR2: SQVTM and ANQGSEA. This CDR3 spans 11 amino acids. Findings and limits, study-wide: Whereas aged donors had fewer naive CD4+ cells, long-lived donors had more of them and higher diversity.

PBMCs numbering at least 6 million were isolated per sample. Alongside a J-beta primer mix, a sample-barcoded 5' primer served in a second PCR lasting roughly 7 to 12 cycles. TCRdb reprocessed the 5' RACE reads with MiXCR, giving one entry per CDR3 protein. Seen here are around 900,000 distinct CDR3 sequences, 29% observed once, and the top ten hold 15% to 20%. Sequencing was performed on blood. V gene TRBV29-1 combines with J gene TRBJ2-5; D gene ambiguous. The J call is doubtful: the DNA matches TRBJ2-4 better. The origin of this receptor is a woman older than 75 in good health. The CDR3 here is CSVETANIQYF. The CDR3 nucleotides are TGCAGCGTTGAAACAGCAAACATTCAGTACTTC.